The rows below give T cell receptor beta chains drawn from one sample of a study of Ad26.COV2.S vaccination and SARS-CoV-2 variants. Clones were sequenced by immunoSEQ multiplex PCR, and TCRdb holds only the in-frame ones, with some missing. Among approximately 410,000 clones listed, over 80% were seen once. Specimen: peripheral blood, collected in a trial of Ad26.COV2.S vaccine versus placebo. Source of these receptors: a person aged 18-60 years who received the Ad26.COV2.S COVID-19 vaccine or a placebo. Both conserved end residues are part of each CDR3. A D gene is named only where the DNA matches it firmly. The listing skips clone size in some rows; elsewhere it reads once, few, many or a size class.

TRBJ2-3	TRBD2	TRBV2	-	CASTLAGGTDTQYF	TGTGCCAGCACCCTAGCGGGGGGCACAGATACGCAGTATTTT
TRBJ1-5	-	TRBV30	-	CAWSERGRGNQPQHF	TGTGCCTGGAGTGAACGCGGGAGAGGCAATCAGCCCCAGCATTTT
TRBJ1-5	-	TRBV5-6	-	CASSLMRGHQPQHF	TGTGCCAGCAGCCTTATGCGGGGGCATCAGCCCCAGCATTTT
TRBJ1-2	TRBD1	TRBV2	-	CASSETGRGYTF	TGTGCCAGCAGTGAGACAGGGCGCGGCTACACCTTC
TRBJ2-3	-	TRBV11-3	few	CASSPRGTTDTQYF	TGTGCCAGCAGCCCACGGGGGACAACAGATACGCAGTATTTT
TRBJ2-5	TRBD2	TRBV7-6	-	CASSTSGGAGETQYF	TGTGCCAGCAGCACTAGCGGGGGGGCCGGAGAGACCCAGTACTTC
TRBJ2-7	-	TRBV9	-	CASSVEGRGGADEQYF	TGTGCCAGCAGCGTAGAGGGCCGAGGGGGGGCTGACGAGCAGTACTTC
TRBJ2-7	-	TRBV2	-	CASSEGGTYEQYF	TGTGCCAGCAGTGAAGGGGGGACCTACGAGCAGTACTTC
TRBJ2-7	TRBD1	TRBV7-6	-	CASSLEGAAYEQYF	TGTGCCAGCAGCTTAGAGGGGGCGGCCTACGAGCAGTACTTC
TRBJ1-6	-	TRBV30	-	CAWSGREGGWGNSPLHF	TGTGCCTGGAGTGGACGAGAAGGGGGGTGGGGTAATTCACCCCTCCACTTT
TRBJ2-1	-	TRBV6-5	-	CASSLDRPGINEQFF	TGTGCCAGCAGTTTGGACAGACCGGGGATCAATGAGCAGTTCTTC
TRBJ2-1	TRBD1	TRBV7-6	-	CASSARTGENEQFF	TGTGCCAGCAGCGCCCGGACAGGGGAGAATGAGCAGTTCTTC
TRBJ2-4	-	TRBV7-9	-	CASSLEWAAGTTENIQYF	TGTGCCAGCAGCTTAGAGTGGGCCGCAGGGACCACGGAAAACATTCAGTACTTC
TRBJ2-2	-	TRBV6-5	-	CASRLDPYTGELFF	TGTGCCAGCAGACTCGACCCATACACCGGGGAGCTGTTTTTT
TRBJ2-2	TRBD2	TRBV3-1/TRBV3-2	-	CASSQEHSGASVGELFF	TGTGCCAGCAGCCAAGAACATAGCGGGGCCAGCGTGGGGGAGCTGTTTTTT
TRBJ2-7	TRBD1	TRBV7-2	-	CASSLRGGQGAYEQYF	TGTGCCAGCAGCTTAAGGGGGGGACAGGGGGCCTACGAGCAGTACTTC
TRBJ2-5	-	TRBV6-5	-	CASSYGRGQPETQYF	TGTGCCAGCAGTTACGGGCGGGGCCAGCCGGAGACCCAGTACTTC
TRBJ2-3	TRBD2	TRBV4-3	-	CASSRDSSGKLATDTQYF	TGCGCCAGCAGCCGGGACTCATCCGGAAAACTAGCGACAGATACGCAGTATTTT
TRBJ2-1	TRBD2	TRBV5-8	-	CASSLAATSGGWGYNEQFF	TGTGCCAGCAGCTTGGCCGCGACTAGCGGGGGGTGGGGTTACAATGAGCAGTTCTTC
TRBJ2-2	-	TRBV12-3/TRBV12-4	-	CISGSPGELFF	TGTATATCGGGCAGTCCGGGGGAGCTGTTTTTT
TRBJ1-2	TRBD1	TRBV28	-	CASSPDGTGRGYTF	TGTGCCAGCAGCCCCGACGGGACAGGGAGAGGCTACACCTTC
TRBJ2-1	TRBD1	TRBV11-2	-	CASRYGAGTGTYNEQFF	TGTGCCAGCAGGTATGGGGCCGGGACAGGGACCTACAATGAGCAGTTCTTC
TRBJ1-5	-	TRBV4-1	-	CASSHLRGNQPQHF	TGCGCCAGCAGCCACCTCAGGGGTAATCAGCCCCAGCATTTT
TRBJ2-7	-	TRBV19	-	CASSMDFYEQYF	TGTGCCAGTAGTATGGACTTCTACGAGCAGTACTTC
TRBJ2-2	TRBD1	TRBV24-1	-	CATSDPGQGTGELFF	TGTGCCACCAGTGATCCCGGACAGGGCACCGGGGAGCTGTTTTTT
TRBJ1-1	-	TRBV20-1	-	CSASFPGVGADVMNTEAFF	TGCAGTGCTAGTTTTCCGGGTGTCGGAGCGGACGTAATGAACACTGAAGCTTTCTTT
TRBJ2-3	TRBD2	TRBV10-2	-	CASSEGTSRTDTQYF	TGCGCCAGCAGTGAGGGGACTAGCAGAACAGATACGCAGTATTTT
TRBJ1-2	-	TRBV6-2/TRBV6-3	-	CASSYYYGYTF	TGTGCCAGCAGTTACTACTATGGCTACACCTTC
TRBJ1-2	TRBD1	TRBV19	-	CASSISTGGASGYTF	TGTGCCAGTAGTATTTCCACAGGGGGCGCGAGTGGCTACACCTTC
TRBJ2-2	TRBD1	TRBV5-1	-	CASSPRTGETGELFF	TGCGCCAGCAGCCCAAGGACAGGAGAGACCGGGGAGCTGTTTTTT
TRBJ2-7	-	TRBV5-1	-	CASSLREATPYEQYF	TGCGCCAGCAGCTTAAGGGAGGCAACCCCCTACGAGCAGTACTTC
TRBJ1-5	-	TRBV6-2/TRBV6-3	once	CASSYETVRQEPQHF	TGTGCCAGCAGTTACGAGACAGTGCGGCAGGAGCCCCAGCATTTT
TRBJ2-1	-	TRBV4-3	-	CASSLRQGSSYNEQFF	TGCGCCAGCAGCCTCCGACAAGGGAGCTCCTACAATGAGCAGTTCTTC
TRBJ2-3	TRBD2	TRBV15	-	CATSRDRTSENTQYF	TGTGCCACCAGCAGAGATCGGACTAGCGAAAATACGCAGTATTTT
TRBJ2-7	-	TRBV5-1	-	CASSSTSSYEQYF	TGCGCCAGCAGCTCTACGAGCTCCTACGAGCAGTACTTC
TRBJ1-1	-	TRBV4-1	-	CASSQDWSGMWTEAFF	TGCGCCAGCAGCCAAGATTGGTCAGGGATGTGGACTGAAGCTTTCTTT
TRBJ2-5	-	TRBV28	-	CASRQFLQETQYF	TGTGCCAGCAGACAGTTCCTACAAGAGACCCAGTACTTC
TRBJ2-7	-	TRBV19	-	CASSIGIQGPYEQYF	TGTGCCAGTAGTATTGGGATTCAGGGACCCTACGAGCAGTACTTC
TRBJ2-7	-	TRBV11-2	-	CASSPINKGDYRQYF	TGTGCCAGCAGCCCAATAAATAAGGGGGATTATAGACAGTACTTC
TRBJ2-7	TRBD1	TRBV2	-	CAGLLGTGDHYEQYF	TGTGCCGGATTACTAGGGACAGGGGATCACTACGAGCAGTACTTC
TRBJ1-5	-	TRBV19	-	CASSTRTANNQPQHF	TGTGCCAGTAGTACCCGGACGGCTAACAATCAGCCCCAGCATTTT
TRBJ1-6	-	TRBV3-1/TRBV3-2	-	CASSNRISFHNSPLHF	TGTGCCAGCAGCAACAGGATTAGCTTCCATAATTCACCCCTCCACTTT
TRBJ2-1	TRBD2	TRBV18	-	CASSPYGGVGYNEQFF	TGTGCCAGCTCACCGTACGGGGGGGTAGGTTACAATGAGCAGTTCTTC
TRBJ2-3	-	TRBV10-3	-	CAISDSGVGTDTQYF	TGTGCCATCAGTGACTCGGGGGTGGGCACAGATACGCAGTATTTT
TRBJ1-3	TRBD1	TRBV5-1	-	CASSGRTGGTFGNTIYF	TGCGCCAGCAGCGGGAGGACAGGGGGGACCTTTGGAAACACCATATATTTT
TRBJ2-1	-	TRBV10-1	-	CASSDHGQIFYNEQFF	TGCGCCAGCAGTGACCATGGACAGATATTCTACAATGAGCAGTTCTTC
TRBJ2-7	-	TRBV18	-	CASSPVGYEQYF	TGTGCCAGCTCACCTGTTGGGTACGAGCAGTACTTC
TRBJ2-7	-	TRBV10-3	once	CAISDRGAGYEQYF	TGTGCCATCAGTGATAGGGGGGCCGGCTACGAGCAGTACTTC
TRBJ2-5	-	TRBV7-2	-	CASSLGGTDQETQYF	TGTGCCAGCAGCTTAGGAGGGACGGACCAAGAGACCCAGTACTTC
TRBJ1-2	-	TRBV11-2	-	CASSLVFDSPGYGYTF	TGTGCCAGCAGCTTAGTCTTTGACTCGCCGGGGTATGGCTACACCTTC
TRBJ2-7	-	TRBV4-3	-	CASSQDLGPAWGSSYEQYF	TGCGCCAGCAGCCAAGATTTAGGGCCCGCATGGGGGAGCTCCTACGAGCAGTACTTC
TRBJ1-1	-	TRBV7-9	-	CASSLSGHTEAFF	TGTGCCAGCAGCTTATCGGGGCACACTGAAGCTTTCTTT
TRBJ1-1	-	TRBV4-3	-	CASSQGDLNTEAFF	TGCGCCAGCAGCCAAGGGGACCTGAACACTGAAGCTTTCTTT
TRBJ1-6	TRBD1	TRBV19	-	CASSPRDRLSPLHF	TGTGCCAGTTCCCCCCGGGACAGACTTTCACCCCTCCACTTT
TRBJ2-5	-	TRBV5-1	-	CASSAGIQETQYF	TGCGCCAGCAGCGCTGGGATACAAGAGACCCAGTACTTC
TRBJ2-7	-	TRBV4-1	-	CASSQVDGQNYEQYF	TGCGCCAGCAGCCAAGTGGATGGACAGAATTACGAGCAGTACTTC
TRBJ1-4	TRBD1	TRBV27	-	CASQGTGGSTNEKLFF	TGTGCCAGCCAGGGGACAGGGGGCTCAACTAATGAAAAACTGTTTTTT
TRBJ2-5	-	TRBV5-1	-	CASSLHSETQYF	TGCGCCAGCAGCTTGCACTCGGAGACCCAGTACTTC
TRBJ2-5	TRBD2	TRBV19	-	CASTSSGGVETQYF	TGTGCCAGCACATCTAGCGGGGGGGTAGAGACCCAGTACTTC
TRBJ1-2	TRBD1	TRBV5-1	-	CASSLWTGNNYGYTF	TGCGCCAGCAGCTTGTGGACAGGAAATAACTATGGCTACACCTTC